Detailed here is one T cell receptor beta chain. Its antigen is not known. This entry comes from a study of cytomegalovirus exposure and HLA in healthy donors. Findings and limits, study-wide: The likely origin of a cluster of highly shared sequence variants was a sequencing artifact. It was reported that TCR beta sequences correctly inferred the HLA-A and HLA-B alleles for most subjects.

Primers: 60 Vbeta forward and 13 Jbeta reverse. Method: immunoSEQ multiplex PCR; TCRdb's copy keeps in-frame clones and lacks some. The sample includes about 110,000 clones, approximately 70% seen only once; the top ten take roughly 0.79%. J was trimmed by 0 bases and V by 6 bases; bases with no gene match: 11. The CDR3 has 16 amino acids. Looked up from germline, CDR1 is SNHLY and CDR2 is FYNNEI. The chain carries TRBV2 and TRBJ2-7, with TRBD1 matching 7 bases. Sequenced material: PBMCs. The receptor's source is a boy aged 5-17 years in good health and CMV-seronegative. DNA for the CDR3: TGTGCCAGCAGGACTAAGTTACAGGGGAGCTCCTACGAGCAGTACTTC. Translating it yields CASRTKLQGSSYEQYF.